This section outlines one T cell receptor (beta chain) sequence together with its context. This specimen comes from a study of blood T cell repertoires in COVID-19. Per the germline V gene, CDR1 is MNHEY and CDR2 is SVGAGI. The CDR3 contains 15 residues. Germline trimming cut 4 bases from V and 3 bases from J; bases unmatched to any gene: 2. The assay was immunoSEQ multiplex PCR, and TCRdb's table has in-frame clones only and misses some. The sample has approximately 50,000 clones, roughly 85% seen once. The clonotype originates from a human donor in a cohort sampled during active COVID-19. The chain uses TRBV6-5 and TRBJ2-1, with 11 bases fitting TRBD2. Material: peripheral blood. The CDR3 DNA reads as TGTGCCAGCAGTTCCACTAGCGGGAGCTACAATGAGCAGTTCTTC. Protein product: CASSSTSGSYNEQFF.